Below are 7 T cell receptor beta chains sequenced from a single sample in a study of cytomegalovirus exposure and HLA in healthy donors. With 60 Vbeta and 13 Jbeta primers, the PCR was carried out. Generated by immunoSEQ multiplex PCR, the TCRdb table keeps only in-frame clones and is missing some. The table lists around 270,000 clones, over 70% of them singletons, with about 0.28% in the top ten. Specimen: PBMCs. All receptors come from a girl aged 2 to 9 in good health and CMV-seronegative.

The V gene is TRBV21-1, the J gene TRBJ1-6; the listed D gene, TRBD1, was not tested against the DNA. TRBV21-1 is described as a pseudogene. The CDR3 is 16 residues long. CDR3 protein: CASFRGALSYNSPLHF. The CDR3 bases are TGTGCCAGCTTCAGGGGCGCCCTCTCCTATAATTCACCCCTCCACTTT.

The chain combines TRBV19 with TRBJ1-4, with D possibly being TRBD1 (5 bases). Trimming stripped 3 bases from V and 3 bases from J, with 11 bases between. In germline, CDR1 is LNHDA, CDR2 SQIVND (reference sequence). The CDR3 loop spans 15 amino acids. The CDR3 bases are TGTGCCAGTAGTATTGGTGAAGGGGCTAATGAAAAACTGTTTTTT. The encoded protein is CASSIGEGANEKLFF.

This clone was counted a single time. The chain links TRBV5-1 to TRBJ2-1, with D possibly TRBD1 on 5 matching bases. CDR3 size: 15 residues. Trimming took 7 bases from V and 3 from J, leaving 17 bases between them. Per germline, CDR1 SGHRS and CDR2 YFSETQ. The CDR3 sequence is CASRQQETVYNEQFF. The CDR3 nucleotides are TGCGCCAGCCGCCAACAGGAAACGGTCTACAATGAGCAGTTCTTC. Variable domain in full (rest from reference TRBV5-1 and TRBJ2-1): KAGVTQTPRYLIKTRGQQVTLSCSPISGHRSVSWYQQTPGQGLQFLFEYFSETQRNKGNFPGRFSGRQFSNSRSEMNVSTLELGDSALYLCASRQQETVYNEQFFGPGTRLTVL.

The chain recombines TRBV5-4 with TRBJ2-7; 11 bases line up with TRBD2. Trimming removed 0 bases from V and 4 bases from J; junction bases left unmatched: 3. This CDR3 region has 15 residues. Germline values: CDR1 SGHNT, CDR2 YYREEE (reference sequence). In DNA, the CDR3 is TGTGCCAGCAGCTTGGGACTAGCGGGGATATACGAGCAGTACTTC. The encoded protein is CASSLGLAGIYEQYF.

This sequence joins TRBV9 and TRBJ2-1; perhaps TRBD1 as D (6 bases). The CDR3 covers 14 residues. Per germline, CDR1 SGDLS and CDR2 YYNGEE. Trimming shortened V by 3 bases and J by 8 bases, and 15 bases separated the two germline ends. CDR3 nucleotides: TGTGCCAGCAGCGACTCAAGGGGGTTGGATGAGCAGTTCTTC. Translating gives CASSDSRGLDEQFF.

The CDR3: CASSPGQGGSNEQFF. For the CDR3, the DNA is TGTGCCAGCAGCCCGGGACAGGGAGGAAGCAATGAGCAGTTCTTC. The genes are TRBV5-4 and TRBJ2-1; TRBD1 matches 9 bases. Germline V gene data show CDR1 as SGHNT and CDR2 as YYREEE (reference sequence). The CDR3 spans 15 residues. V was pared by 4 bases and J by 6 bases, with 8 bases of the junction left unmatched.

The genes are TRBV9 and TRBJ1-2; TRBD1 agrees at 7 bases. With V trimmed by 1 base and J by 4 bases, 4 bases remained unmatched. CDR1 is SGDLS and CDR2 is YYNGEE in the germline V gene. The CDR3 loop spans 14 amino acids. For the CDR3, the DNA is TGTGCCAGCAGCGTAAGGGGGCGCCTCTATGGCTACACCTTC. Translation: CASSVRGRLYGYTF.